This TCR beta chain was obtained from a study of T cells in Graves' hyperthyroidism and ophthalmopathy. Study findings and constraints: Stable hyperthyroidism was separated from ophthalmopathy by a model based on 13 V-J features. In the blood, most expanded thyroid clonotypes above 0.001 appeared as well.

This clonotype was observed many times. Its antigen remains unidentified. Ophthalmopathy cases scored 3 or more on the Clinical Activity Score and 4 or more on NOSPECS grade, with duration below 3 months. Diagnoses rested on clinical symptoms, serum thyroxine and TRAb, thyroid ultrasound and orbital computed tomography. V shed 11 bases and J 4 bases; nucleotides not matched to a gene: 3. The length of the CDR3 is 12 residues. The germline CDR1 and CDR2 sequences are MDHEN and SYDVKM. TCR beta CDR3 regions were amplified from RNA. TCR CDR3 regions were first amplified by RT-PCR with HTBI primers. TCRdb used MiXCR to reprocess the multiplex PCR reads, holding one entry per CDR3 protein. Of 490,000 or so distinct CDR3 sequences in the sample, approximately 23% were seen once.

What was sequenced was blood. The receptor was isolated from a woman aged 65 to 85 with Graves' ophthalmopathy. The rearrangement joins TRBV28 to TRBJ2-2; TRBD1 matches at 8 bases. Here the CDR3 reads CAVTGGTGELFF. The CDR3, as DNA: TGTGCCGTTACAGGGGGCACCGGGGAGCTGTTTTTT.